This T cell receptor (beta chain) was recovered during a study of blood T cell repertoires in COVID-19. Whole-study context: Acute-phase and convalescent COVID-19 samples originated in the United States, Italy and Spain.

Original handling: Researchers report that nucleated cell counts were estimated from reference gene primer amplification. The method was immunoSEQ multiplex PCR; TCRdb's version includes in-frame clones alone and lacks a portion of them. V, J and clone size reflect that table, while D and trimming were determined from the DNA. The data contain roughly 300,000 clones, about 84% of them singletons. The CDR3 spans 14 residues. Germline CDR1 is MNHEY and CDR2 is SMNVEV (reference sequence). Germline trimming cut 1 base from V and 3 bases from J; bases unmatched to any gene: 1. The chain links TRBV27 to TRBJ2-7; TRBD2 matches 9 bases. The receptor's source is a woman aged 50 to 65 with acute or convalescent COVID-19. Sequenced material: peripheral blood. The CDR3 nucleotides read TGTGCCAGCAGTTTATGGCGGGAGGGCTACGAGCAGTACTTC. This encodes CASSLWREGYEQYF.